The 10 T cell receptor beta chains presented below share a single source sample, sequenced in a study of T cells expressing NK-cell markers. Each CDR3 protein gets one entry in TCRdb, which reprocessed the 5' RACE reads and gives no DNA. This sample's clone table lists 200,000 to 300,000 distinct CDR3 sequences. Specimen: blood T cells: a sorted CD56 or NKG2C T cell subset, CD4+ or CD8+ T cells, or bulk PBMC T cells (not recorded which). These receptors all come from a woman aged 18 to 69 in good health.

The V and J genes are TRBV7-7 and TRBJ2-5. The CDR3 totals 14 residues. Per germline, CDR1 SSHAT and CDR2 FNYEAQ (reference sequence). CDR3 sequence: CASSLGNRQETQYF.

The CDR3 here is CASSGDTSGSPLHF. V gene TRBV6-1 combines with J gene TRBJ1-6; the D gene TCRdb calls, TRBD1, cannot be checked with no DNA. The V gene's germline CDR1 is MNHNS and CDR2 SASEGT. The CDR3 runs 14 residues.

The chain recombines TRBV4-1 with TRBJ1-5; lacking DNA, the TRBD1 call made by TCRdb goes unchecked. The CDR3 has 15 residues. The germline V gene encodes CDR1 MGHRA and CDR2 YSYEKL. CDR3 sequence: CASSQDWTGSQPQHF.

The J gene is TRBJ2-1, the V gene TRBV11-2; TCRdb selects TRBD2, and the lack of DNA leaves this call unchecked. The germline V gene has CDR1 SGHAT and CDR2 FQNNGV. The CDR3 covers 16 residues. The CDR3 loop is CASSSSSGTEYNEQFF.

The chain joins TRBV6-2 or TRBV6-3 to TRBJ2-7; checking the TCRdb D call of TRBD2 is not possible without DNA. Germline-derived CDR1 and CDR2 are MNHEY and SVGEGT. This CDR3 contains 18 residues. The chain's CDR3 is CASSYSMVWREAPYEQYF.

The chain is built from TRBV7-9 and TRBJ2-1; TCRdb's D gene call, TRBD2, goes unchecked for lack of DNA. The CDR3 sequence is 15 residues long. In germline, CDR1 is SEHNR, CDR2 FQNEAQ (reference sequence). The CDR3 sequence is CASSLFGGPLNEQFF.

The chain uses TRBV19 and TRBJ1-3; TCRdb returns TRBD1, unconfirmable since there is no DNA. Germline V CDR1 and CDR2: LNHDA, SQIVND (reference sequence). This CDR3 is built from 17 residues. The CDR3 protein is CAQPPQDGTRSGNTIYF.

V is TRBV12-3 or TRBV12-4 and J is TRBJ2-7. This CDR3 has 13 amino acids. CDR3 region: CASSSTKNYEQYF.

This chain uses TRBV20-1 with TRBJ2-1; without DNA, the TCRdb call of TRBD2 cannot be checked. The CDR3 covers 15 residues. From germline, CDR1 is DFQATT and CDR2 SNEGSKA (reference sequence). The CDR3: CSARTPRQQRDEQFF.

This rearrangement joins TRBV5-1 to TRBJ1-2. Germline V gives CDR1 SGHRS, CDR2 YFSETQ. There are 15 residues in the CDR3. The CDR3 sequence is CASSWDRLLRGGYTF.